The T cell receptor beta chain described here comes from a study of blood T cells in healthy people across ages. Germline V lookup: CDR1 SGHRS, CDR2 YFSETQ. The ends lost 1 base at V and 8 bases at J; junction bases unmatched: 8. The CDR3 length is 16 residues. Combining a sample-barcoded 5' primer with a J-beta primer mix, a second PCR ran for roughly 6 to 12 cycles. TCRdb re-derived calls from the 5' RACE reads in MiXCR, one entry per CDR3 protein. In the table there are about 1.4 million distinct CDR3 sequences, approximately 59% of which are singletons. This TCR was recovered from a man aged 18 to 35 in good health. The sequencing input was blood. V and J are TRBV5-1 and TRBJ2-1; 11 positions agree with TRBD2. The CDR3 sequence: CASSLILAGVDDEQFF. The DNA of the CDR3 is TGCGCCAGCAGCTTGATACTAGCGGGAGTAGACGATGAGCAGTTCTTC.